The clone carrying this T cell receptor (beta chain) occurred a few times. In TCRdb, the 5' RACE reads were re-called with MiXCR into one record per CDR3 protein. The table records roughly 50,000 distinct CDR3 sequences, 8% to 9% of them present only once. This record comes from a study of early T cells in non-severe SARS-CoV-2 infection. V was pared by 1 base and J by 4 bases, with 4 bases between. Germline-derived CDR1 and CDR2 are SGHKS and YYEKEE (reference sequence). The CDR3 covers 12 residues. The TCR comes from an adult who was a healthcare worker with PCR-confirmed SARS-CoV-2 infection or an uninfected control (not recorded which). The material sequenced was whole blood. The chain combines TRBV5-5 with TRBJ2-3; D remains ambiguous. CDR3 nucleotide sequence: TGTGCCAGCAGCTTGTTCGCAGATACGCAGTATTTT. It encodes CASSLFADTQYF.